These 16 T cell receptor beta chains share one sample of origin, sequenced in a study of cytomegalovirus exposure and HLA in healthy donors. The study ran its PCR with 60 Vbeta and 13 Jbeta primers. The repertoire was sequenced with immunoSEQ multiplex PCR; TCRdb's copy has only in-frame clones and lacks some. The sample contains about 140,000 clones, 75% to 85% of which appear only once. Source material: PBMCs. Receptor source: a woman younger than 30 in good health and CMV-seropositive.

The rearrangement uses TRBV28 and TRBJ2-4; perhaps TRBD1 as D (5 bases). This CDR3 spans 15 amino acids. Per germline, CDR1 MDHEN and CDR2 SYDVKM. V lost 6 bases and J 4 bases, leaving 16 bases between the germline ends. CDR3 DNA: TGTGCCAGCAGACCGAACAGGAAACTAAAAAACATTCAGTACTTC. As protein: CASRPNRKLKNIQYF.

This clone was picked up one time. V usage is TRBV7-8 and J usage is TRBJ1-4; D remains ambiguous. This CDR3 has 16 residues. Trimming left V 5 bases short and J 5 bases short, with 18 bases between. CDR1 is SGHVS, CDR2 FQNEAQ, per germline. The CDR3 coding sequence is TGTGCCAGCAGCCCGAGGGCCAAATGGGCAAATGAAAAACTGTTTTTT. Encoded protein: CASSPRAKWANEKLFF. The full variable domain, its missing parts supplied by reference TRBV7-8 and TRBJ1-4, is GAGVSQSPRYKVAKRGQDVALRCDPISGHVSLFWYQQALGQGPEFLTYFQNEAQLDKSGLPSDRFFAERPEGSVSTLKIQRTQQEDSAVYLCASSPRAKWANEKLFFGSGTQLSVL.

The chain employs TRBV7-9 and TRBJ2-1; TRBD1 matches at 9 bases. CDR3 size: 17 residues. Per germline, CDR1 SEHNR and CDR2 FQNEAQ (reference sequence). V gave up 2 bases and J gave up 4 bases; unmatched junction bases: 9. The CDR3 sequence: CASSLSRTGVPYNEQFF. DNA of the CDR3: TGTGCCAGCAGCTTATCCCGGACAGGGGTCCCGTACAATGAGCAGTTCTTC.

J is TRBJ1-1 and V is TRBV2; weak D call: TRBD1 (6 bases). The CDR3 sequence is 15 residues long. The germline gives CDR1 SNHLY, CDR2 FYNNEI. Trimming removed 4 bases at V and 0 bases at J, with 12 bases between. The DNA for the CDR3 is TGTGCCAGCAGTGTGCCCACAGGGCTGAACACTGAAGCTTTCTTT. Amino acids: CASSVPTGLNTEAFF.

V gene TRBV19 combines with J gene TRBJ1-1; 9 bases line up with TRBD1. The germline V gene has CDR1 LNHDA and CDR2 SQIVND (reference sequence). CDR3 length: 14 amino acids. J was trimmed by 4 bases and V by 6 bases; bases with no gene match: 6. The DNA for the CDR3 is TGTGCCAGTAGGCGGACAGGGGTAGGCACTGAAGCTTTCTTT. It specifies CASRRTGVGTEAFF.

The chain carries TRBV28 and TRBJ2-7, with a tentative D call TRBD2 (5 bases). The germline V gene has CDR1 MDHEN and CDR2 SYDVKM. V was shortened by 5 bases and J by 0 bases, with 14 bases between the two germline ends. The CDR3 contains 15 residues. This CDR3 is CASSPPAGLSYEQYF. The CDR3 bases are TGTGCCAGCAGTCCACCGGCGGGCCTCTCCTACGAGCAGTACTTC.

The rearrangement joins TRBV27 to TRBJ1-1; D might be TRBD1 (6 bases). Germline V gene data show CDR1 as MNHEY and CDR2 as SMNVEV (reference sequence). There are 15 residues in the CDR3. V shed 0 bases and J shed 6 bases, with 14 bases lying between them. CDR3 bases: TGTGCCAGCAGTTTATCGACACAGGGTGTCGCTGAAGCTTTCTTT. It yields the protein CASSLSTQGVAEAFF.

The V call is TRBV30, the J call TRBJ1-1; D gene unclear. Deletions cut 3 bases from V and 4 bases from J, with 12 bases between. The CDR3 loop spans 13 amino acids. Germline values: CDR1 GTSNPN, CDR2 SVGIG (reference sequence). CDR3 DNA sequence: TGTGCCTGGAGCCCGAGGTTAAGCACTGAAGCTTTCTTT. It yields the protein CAWSPRLSTEAFF.

This sequence joins TRBV5-5 and TRBJ2-5, with D possibly being TRBD2 (7 bases). The CDR3 totals 17 residues. Germline CDR1 reads SGHKS; CDR2 reads YYEKEE (reference sequence). V gave up 1 base and J gave up 12 bases, with 28 bases separating them. The CDR3 sequence is CASSLIPGGQGSTLEYF. DNA for the CDR3: TGTGCCAGCAGCTTGATTCCCGGGGGGCAGGGATCCACCTTGGAGTACTTC.

The V call is TRBV6-1, the J call TRBJ1-3; D ambiguous. The V gene's germline CDR1 is MNHNS and CDR2 SASEGT. The CDR3 is 12 amino acids. With 7 bases removed from V and 2 bases from J, the gap between germline ends came to 6 bases. The CDR3 bases are TGTGCCAGCACTGGAGCTGGAAACACCATATATTTT. As protein: CASTGAGNTIYF.

This clone has a handful of counts. V gene TRBV4-2 combines with J gene TRBJ2-5, with 7 bases fitting TRBD1. The CDR3 contains 15 residues. V lost 0 bases and J lost 2; bases outside the gene matches: 3. The V gene's germline CDR1 is LGHNA and CDR2 YNFKEQ. CDR3 sequence reads: CASSQDRGTQETQYF. The DNA for the CDR3 is TGTGCCAGCAGCCAAGACAGGGGGACGCAAGAGACCCAGTACTTC.

The chain links TRBV28 to TRBJ1-5, with TRBD1 matching over 7 bases. The CDR3 sequence is 14 residues long. CDR1 is MDHEN and CDR2 is SYDVKM in the germline V gene. V shed 6 bases, J shed 1 base, and the junction held 3 bases outside the gene matches. DNA of the CDR3: TGTGCCAGCAGGATGACAGGGAGCAATCAGCCCCAGCATTTT. Its translation: CASRMTGSNQPQHF.

The gene calls are TRBV5-1 and TRBJ2-5; maybe TRBD1 (7 bases). This CDR3 comprises 15 residues. Between the trimmed V and J ends, which lost 5 bases and 5 bases, there was a span of 19 bases. Germline V lookup: CDR1 SGHRS, CDR2 YFSETQ. Written as DNA, the CDR3 is TGCGCCAGCAGTAACAGACAGGGCGGAGGGGAGACCCAGTACTTC. It translates to CASSNRQGGGETQYF.

This clone showed up just once. The rearrangement joins TRBV5-6 to TRBJ2-1; TRBD1 is a possible D gene (6 bases). The germline V gene encodes CDR1 SGHDT and CDR2 YYEEEE. V was trimmed by 2 bases and J by 4 bases, leaving 10 bases between them. The CDR3 loop spans 14 amino acids. CDR3 in amino acids: CASSLPDRYNEQFF. The CDR3 coding sequence is TGTGCCAGCAGCTTACCGGACAGATACAATGAGCAGTTCTTC.

The V call is TRBV6-5, the J call TRBJ1-2, with a possible D match to TRBD1 (5 bases). The germline CDR1 and CDR2 sequences are MNHEY and SVGAGI. CDR3 length: 12 residues. Deletions cut 5 bases from V and 6 bases from J, with 10 bases between. CDR3 residues: CASSQQDDGYTF. CDR3 DNA: TGTGCCAGCAGTCAACAGGATGATGGCTACACCTTC.

The chain recombines TRBV28 with TRBJ1-6, with D possibly TRBD1 on 6 matching bases. The CDR3 is 16 amino acids. Germline CDR1 MDHEN, CDR2 SYDVKM. The V gene lost 10 bases and the J gene lost 0 bases, with 16 bases spanning the gap. The CDR3 DNA follows: TGTGCCACCAAAGTAGACAGGAGCTCCTATAATTCACCCCTCCACTTT. This gives the protein CATKVDRSSYNSPLHF.